The subject of this entry is one T cell receptor (beta chain). Its antigen is currently unknown. The table came from immunoSEQ multiplex PCR; TCRdb's copy has only in-frame clones and leaves some out. The sample shows 50,000 or so clones, over 75% of them seen only once. The sample belongs to a study of T cell responses to AZD1222 COVID-19 vaccine. Overall study results and limits: The reported proportion of spike-specific TCRs targeting unmutated variant regions was nearly half. Across the whole spike, CD4 TCRs peaked at regions 160-218 and 743-854.

This TCR derives from an adult who received the AZD1222 COVID-19 vaccine. Sequences were derived from peripheral blood, sampled 28 days after the second AZD1222 dose.

The chain's CDR3 is CASSLQGSYGYTF. As DNA, the CDR3 is TGTGCCAGCAGCTTACAGGGATCCTATGGCTACACCTTC. The chain combines TRBV7-2 with TRBJ1-2, with a possible D match to TRBD1 (5 bases). Trimming took 2 bases from V and 4 from J, leaving 8 bases between them. Germline CDR1 is SGHTA and CDR2 is FQGNSA. The CDR3 has 13 amino acids. Full variable domain (rest looked up from reference TRBV7-2 and TRBJ1-2): GAGVSQSPSNKVTEKGKDVELRCDPISGHTALYWYRQSLGQGLEFLIYFQGNSAPDKSGLPSDRFSAERTGGSVSTLTIQRTQQEDSAVYLCASSLQGSYGYTFGSGTRLTVV.